This T cell receptor (beta chain) was sequenced for a study of blood T cells in healthy people across ages. About this clonotype: A much larger clone lies one base from this, so it may be a read error.

Every sample had a minimum of 6.5 million PBMCs isolated. The authors ran a second PCR of 7 to 11 cycles using a sample-barcoded 5' primer and a J-beta primer mix. TCRdb ran MiXCR on the 5' RACE reads and lists one entry per CDR3 protein. The data contain around 1.5 million distinct CDR3 sequences, around 35% of them singletons. The sequencing sample was made of blood. The clonotype originates from a woman younger than 45 in good health.

The CDR3 reads CSGEGRETQYF. Here the CDR3 DNA reads TGCAGCGGAGAGGGTCGGGAGACCCAGTACTTC. The genes are TRBV29-1 and TRBJ2-5; maybe TRBD2 (5 bases). This CDR3 has 11 amino acids. The V end lost 7 bases, the J end lost 5 bases, and 11 bases lay between the germline ends. Germline values: CDR1 SQVTM, CDR2 ANQGSEA.